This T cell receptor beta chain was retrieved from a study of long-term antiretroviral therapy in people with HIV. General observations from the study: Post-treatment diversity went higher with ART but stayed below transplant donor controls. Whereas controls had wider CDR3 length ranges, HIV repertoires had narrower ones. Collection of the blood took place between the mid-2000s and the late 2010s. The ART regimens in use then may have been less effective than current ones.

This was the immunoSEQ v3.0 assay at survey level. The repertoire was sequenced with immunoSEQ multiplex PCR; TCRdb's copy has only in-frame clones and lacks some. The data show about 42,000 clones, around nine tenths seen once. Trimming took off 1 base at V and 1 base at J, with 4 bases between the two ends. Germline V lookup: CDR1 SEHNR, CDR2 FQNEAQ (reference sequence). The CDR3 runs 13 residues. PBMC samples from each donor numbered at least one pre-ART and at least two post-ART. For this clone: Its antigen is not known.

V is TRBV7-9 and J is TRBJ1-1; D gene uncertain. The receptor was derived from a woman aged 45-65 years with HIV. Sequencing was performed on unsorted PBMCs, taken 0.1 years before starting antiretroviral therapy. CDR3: CASSLVENTEAFF. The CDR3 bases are TGTGCCAGCAGCTTAGTGGAGAACACTGAAGCTTTCTTT.